This section outlines one T cell receptor beta chain sequence together with its context. The antigen remains unidentified. The same CDR3 arises from other DNA sequences in this sample as well. Trimming removed 1 base from V and 2 bases from J, with 9 bases in between. The CDR3 spans 14 residues. Germline CDR1 reads SGHAT; CDR2 reads FQNNGV. This sample stems from a study of shared clonotypes between healthy human individuals. At deep level, the assay was performed. Only in-frame clones appear in the TCRdb table, and some are missing; sequencing was by immunoSEQ multiplex PCR. The sample shows about 2 million clones, about 95% of them seen only once. The naive CD8 fraction comprised CD45RO-negative cells positively selected for CCR7 and excluded terminally differentiated effector memory CD45RA+ cells. Study-wide results and caveats: A limitation of the genetic and exposure-history diversity represented arose from few donors. Estimated richness was generally greater in naive than memory subsets.

The receptor's source is a man between 18 and 29 years old in good health. The genes are TRBV11-2 and TRBJ2-7; maybe TRBD2 (5 bases). The sample taken for sequencing was naive CD8+ T cells sorted from blood. This CDR3 is CASSLGGGPYEQYF. CDR3 DNA: TGTGCCAGCAGCTTAGGAGGCGGGCCCTACGAGCAGTACTTC.